These 18 T cell receptor beta chains came from one sample sequenced in a study of molecular identifiers for immune sequencing clone quantification (dated by TCRdb to the late 2010s). The library was produced with PCR. The sample was run on an Illumina HiSeq 4000. The public reads were reprocessed in TCRdb via fastp at Q25 and MiXCR, keeping in-frame beta chains. Entries are consolidated by CDR3 protein sequence, retaining the most common genes and DNA. The sample yields about 640,000 distinct CDR3 sequences; around 20% were counted once. Of the sample, 0.75% to 0.95% falls within the top ten clones. The sequenced sample consisted of naive CD8+ T cells from blood, with Jurkat cell RNA spiked in. According to the study, the label for this sample's cell subset or site signals: FACS-sorted CD8+CD4-CCR7+CD45RA+ naive T cells. The receptors stem from a human donor in good health. Some libraries in this study had Jurkat cell RNA spiked in.

This clonotype was counted at least ten times. The V call is TRBV5-1, the J call TRBJ2-7; 11 positions agree with TRBD1. The germline V gene has CDR1 SGHRS and CDR2 YFSETQ. The CDR3 runs 14 residues. J was trimmed by 4 bases and V by 6 bases; bases with no gene match: 6. CDR3 protein: CASTTRDRGYEQYF. DNA of the CDR3: TGCGCCAGCACCACCAGGGACAGGGGGTACGAGCAGTACTTC.

This clonotype was detected many times. The chain links TRBV6-6 to TRBJ2-7, with TRBD1 as a possible D gene (6 bases). Trimming took 7 bases from V and 3 from J, leaving 19 bases between them. The CDR3 loop spans 15 amino acids. Germline V gene data show CDR1 as MNHNY and CDR2 as SVGAGI (reference sequence). The CDR3: CASKGVRGQNYEQYF. In DNA, the CDR3 is TGTGCCAGCAAGGGGGTACGTGGACAGAACTACGAGCAGTACTTC.

This clonotype was seen repeatedly, ten times or more. The chain carries TRBV13 and TRBJ2-7; 10 bases line up with TRBD1. The germline CDR1 and CDR2 sequences are PRHDT and FYEKMQ (reference sequence). This CDR3 is 15 amino acids long. V shed 4 bases, J shed 3 bases, and the junction held 6 bases outside the gene matches. The CDR3 bases are TGTGCCAGCAGCTCCTTGGGGACAGGGGACTACGAGCAGTACTTC. Protein product: CASSSLGTGDYEQYF.

This clonotype was observed a few times. The chain is built from TRBV27 and TRBJ2-5; TRBD2 aligns across 10 bases. This CDR3 contains 17 residues. V was clipped by 0 bases and J by 0 bases; unmatched bases: 4. Germline V gene sequence: CDR1 MNHEY, CDR2 SMNVEV (reference sequence). The CDR3 DNA sequence: TGTGCCAGCAGTTTATCAGGACTAGCGGTGAACCAAGAGACCCAGTACTTC. It is translated as CASSLSGLAVNQETQYF.

Concerning this clonotype: This may arise from a read error, as a much more abundant clone is one base away. The chain uses TRBV19 and TRBJ2-3; a weak D match, TRBD2 (6 bases). Germline-derived CDR1 and CDR2 are LNHDA and SQIVND (reference sequence). This CDR3 spans 15 amino acids. The CDR3 DNA reads as TGTGCCAGTAGTATATCTTCGGGAGTCACAGATACGCAGTGTTTT. Translation: CASSISSGVTDTQCF.

This clonotype was seen at least ten times. V is TRBV12-5 and J is TRBJ1-1; D possibly corresponds to TRBD1 (5 bases). The CDR3 totals 14 residues. In germline, CDR1 is LGHNT, CDR2 FRNRAP. V lost 4 bases to trimming and J lost 5 bases, with 14 bases between them. The chain's CDR3 is CASGSADIPTEAFF. CDR3 bases: TGTGCTAGTGGTTCCGCGGACATTCCAACTGAAGCTTTCTTT. The full variable domain, its missing parts supplied by reference TRBV12-5 and TRBJ1-1, is DARVTQTPRHKVTEMGQEVTMRCQPILGHNTVFWYRQTMMQGLELLAYFRNRAPLDDSGMPKDRFSAEMPDATLATLKIQPSEPRDSAVYFCASGSADIPTEAFFGQGTRLTVV.

The chain carries TRBV10-1 and TRBJ2-5; no clear D. The ends were cut back, 5 bases at V and 3 bases at J, with 13 bases in the middle. Germline V CDR1 and CDR2: WNHNN, SYGVQD (reference sequence). This CDR3 has 14 residues. The CDR3 DNA reads TGCGCCAGCAGTCTAGACGGCTGGGAAGAGACCCAGTACTTC. Protein product: CASSLDGWEETQYF.

In its sample, this clonotype was seen a few times. The rearrangement joins TRBV12-3 or TRBV12-4 to TRBJ2-7; TRBD2 agrees at 10 bases. This CDR3 comprises 14 residues. J was trimmed by 4 bases and V by 5 bases; bases with no gene match: 5. Here the CDR3 reads CASSPGTSAYEQYF. CDR3 coding DNA: TGTGCCAGCAGTCCCGGGACTAGCGCTTACGAGCAGTACTTC.

There are many counts of this clonotype. The chain has TRBV12-3 or TRBV12-4 and TRBJ1-1; the D is unclear. The CDR3 is 16 amino acids. With 6 bases removed from V and 5 bases from J, the gap between germline ends came to 22 bases. The CDR3 DNA follows: TGTGCCAGCAGCCCCCTTTTGAGGGATTACGGTACTGAAGCTTTCTTT. Translated: CASSPLLRDYGTEAFF.

Concerning this clonotype itself: This clone may be a read error of a much larger clone one base away. This rearrangement joins TRBV7-8 to TRBJ2-1; D remains ambiguous. The CDR3 has 14 residues. Trimming took 1 base from V and 5 from J, leaving 9 bases between them. CDR1 is SGHVS and CDR2 is FQNEAQ in the germline V gene. CDR3 loop: CASSLVRRNNEQFF. CDR3 nucleotide sequence: TGTGCCAGCAGCTTAGTTCGTCGGAACAATGAGCAGTTCTTC.

This clonotype was seen repeatedly, ten times or more. The chain joins TRBV4-3 to TRBJ2-7; D not resolved. Between the trimmed V and J ends, which lost 3 bases and 6 bases, there was a span of 18 bases. Per the germline V gene, CDR1 is LGHNA and CDR2 is YSLEER. The CDR3 is 15 residues long. The CDR3 nucleotides are TGCGCCAGCAGCCAGGGGAAGGTTCGGGTCAGCGAGCAGTACTTC. Residues: CASSQGKVRVSEQYF.

In this sample, this clonotype turned up many times. J is TRBJ1-1 and V is TRBV6-5; 8 bases align to TRBD1. CDR1 and CDR2 (germline): MNHEY, SVGAGI. This CDR3 has 13 residues. V trimming: 3 bases; J trimming: 8 bases; junction bases outside the gene matches: 5. In DNA, the CDR3 is TGTGCCAGCAGTTATCACAGGGGGGCCGAAGCTTTCTTT. Its protein is CASSYHRGAEAFF.

This clonotype was observed at least ten times. This chain connects TRBV5-5 to TRBJ2-1, with TRBD2 as a possible D gene (5 bases). The germline V and J ends were trimmed by 0 bases and 2 bases, with 12 bases remaining between them. This CDR3 has 16 amino acids. From germline, CDR1 is SGHKS and CDR2 YYEKEE (reference sequence). CDR3 DNA sequence: TGTGCCAGCAGCTTGGCCCGCGAGGGAACCTACAATGAGCAGTTCTTC. Amino acid sequence: CASSLAREGTYNEQFF. Full variable domain (outside the CDR3, taken from reference TRBV5-5 and TRBJ2-1): DAGVTQSPTHLIKTRGQQVTLRCSPISGHKSVSWYQQVLGQGPQFIFQYYEKEERGRGNFPDRFSARQFPNYSSELNVNALLLGDSALYLCASSLAREGTYNEQFFGPGTRLTVL.

This clonotype was counted a few times. The chain uses TRBV20-1 and TRBJ2-7, with TRBD2 matching over 7 bases. The germline gives CDR1 DFQATT, CDR2 SNEGSKA (reference sequence). Trimming at V came to 0 bases and at J to 2 bases, leaving 10 bases not matched to a gene. CDR3 length: 16 residues. The CDR3 loop is CSARDLGGTDTYEQYF. The DNA for the CDR3 is TGCAGTGCTAGAGATTTGGGAGGGACGGACACCTACGAGCAGTACTTC.

V usage is TRBV6-5 and J usage is TRBJ2-5; 10 nucleotides match TRBD2. V dropped 6 bases and J dropped 1; count of bases not matched to a gene: 8. Germline V gene lookup returns CDR1 MNHEY and CDR2 SVGAGI. This CDR3 spans 16 amino acids. Written as DNA, the CDR3 is TGTGCCAGCAGAGAGATACTAGCGGGACCCCAAGAGACCCAGTACTTC. Translation: CASREILAGPQETQYF.

With regard to this clonotype: One base away lies a much larger clone, so this may be a sequencing read error. The final CDR3 position lacks the conserved phenylalanine or tryptophan, pointing to a likely read error. DNA of the CDR3: TGTGCCAGCAGTCCCGGACTAGCGGGAGACCACACAGATACGCAGTATATT. It specifies CASSPGLAGDHTDTQYI. The chain recombines TRBV6-2 or TRBV6-3 with TRBJ2-3; 13 bases are shared with TRBD2. The ends lost 5 bases at V and 2 bases at J; junction bases unmatched: 7. This CDR3 is built from 17 residues. From germline, CDR1 is MNHEY and CDR2 SVGEGT.

This clonotype was recorded only once. The CDR3 nucleotides are TGTGCCAGCAAGCGTGGGACAACGTATGGCCACACCTTC. Its translation is CASKRGTTYGHTF. The chain links TRBV12-1 to TRBJ1-2; TRBD1 reflects the table's D call only, with no check against the DNA. TRBV12-1 is an annotated pseudogene. This CDR3 has 13 residues.

As concerns this clonotype: Given a much more abundant clone one base away, this may be a read error. The chain recombines TRBV27 with TRBJ2-3; 7 nucleotides line up with TRBD2. Unmatched junction bases numbered 10, after V lost 7 bases and J lost 6 bases. The CDR3 has 14 amino acids. Germline V gene data show CDR1 as MNHEY and CDR2 as SMNVEV (reference sequence). The CDR3 region has the DNA TGTGCCAGCACTTGGGAGGGCGCCCCCGATACGCAGTATTTT. Protein product: CASTWEGAPDTQYF.